Shown below are 4 T cell receptor beta chains from a single sample sequenced in a study of response to subunit inactivated influenza vaccine. TCRdb redid the calling of the RT-PCR reads with MiXCR, one entry per CDR3 protein. The sample lists approximately 700,000 distinct CDR3 sequences; approximately 14% were seen once. Sequencing used PBMCs from blood, obtained around two weeks before vaccination. These receptors were collected from a man aged 50 to 59 who received an inactivated influenza vaccine.

This clonotype was seen a few times. This chain uses TRBV7-9 with TRBJ1-4, with 8 bases identical to TRBD1. V lost 5 bases to trimming and J lost 8 bases; unmatched junction nucleotides: 4. This CDR3 comprises 13 residues. The germline gives CDR1 SEHNR, CDR2 FQNEAQ (reference sequence). CDR3 DNA: TGTGCCAGCAGCCCCGGGACAGGAGAAAAACTGTTTTTT. Translating it yields CASSPGTGEKLFF.

This clonotype was counted many times. The CDR3, as DNA: TGTGCCAGCAGTTACTCAGCCGGAGACAGGGTAAACAACGAGCAGTACTTC. It is translated as CASSYSAGDRVNNEQYF. This chain uses TRBV6-5 with TRBJ2-7, with 7 bases that match TRBD1. Unmatched junction bases numbered 13, after V lost 0 bases and J lost 5 bases. In germline, CDR1 is MNHEY, CDR2 SVGAGI. The CDR3 length is 17 residues.

In this sample, this clonotype turned up a few times. J is TRBJ2-1 and V is TRBV6-5; D call uncertain. Trimming cost V 2 bases and J 4 bases, with 12 bases left between them. This CDR3 comprises 15 residues. CDR1 and CDR2 from the germline V gene are MNHEY and SVGAGI. The CDR3 loop is CASSYIGGRYNEQFF. The CDR3 bases are TGTGCCAGCAGTTACATCGGCGGCCGTTACAATGAGCAGTTCTTC.

This clonotype appeared a few times. This chain links TRBV4-3 with TRBJ1-1; D is unresolved. Germline V gene lookup returns CDR1 LGHNA and CDR2 YSLEER. The length of the CDR3 is 13 residues. V was trimmed by 3 bases and J by 5 bases, leaving 10 bases between them. The CDR3 reads CASSQTFQTEAFF. In nucleotides, the CDR3 is TGCGCCAGCAGCCAGACTTTCCAGACTGAAGCTTTCTTT.